Listed below are T cell receptor beta chains from one sample, sequenced in a study of response to subunit inactivated influenza vaccine. TCRdb re-analysed the RT-PCR reads in MiXCR, keeping a single row per CDR3 protein. The sample gives about 780,000 distinct CDR3 sequences, less than 20% of which show up once; 11% is in the top ten. The sequencing here drew on PBMCs from blood, taken about 5 days after vaccination. The receptors come from a man aged 45-60 years who received an inactivated influenza vaccine. CDR3s include the opening cysteine and the closing phenylalanine or tryptophan. Each record gives: CDR3 DNA, CDR3 protein, J gene, clone size, V gene, D gene. The D gene is left open where the match is weak. Rows give clone size only sometimes, using once, few, many, or a class for an expanded clone.

TGCGCCAGCAGCCAAGAGGTTAGCGGGAGCGGCACAGATACGCAGTATTTT,CASSQEVSGSGTDTQYF,TRBJ2-3,-,TRBV4-3,TRBD2
TGCAGCGTTGTCGACGGGGGCTATGGCTACACCTTC,CSVVDGGYGYTF,TRBJ1-2,-,TRBV29-1,-
TGTGCCAGCAGCTCCGCAGGGGAGATTGCAGATACGCAGTATTTT,CASSSAGEIADTQYF,TRBJ2-3,few,TRBV7-9,-
TGTGCCAGCAGTTACTCCGACAGCTACAATGAGCAGTTCTTC,CASSYSDSYNEQFF,TRBJ2-1,many,TRBV6-5,-
TGCAGCGTGGCGACAGGGTCTAATGAAAAACTGTTTTTT,CSVATGSNEKLFF,TRBJ1-4,few,TRBV29-1,TRBD1
TGTGCCAGCAGCTTGAGGCGGGAGGCCGGTGAGCAGTTCTTC,CASSLRREAGEQFF,TRBJ2-1,few,TRBV5-5,TRBD2
TGCGCCAGCAGCCAAGTTACCCGGACAGCTAACTATGGCTACACCTTC,CASSQVTRTANYGYTF,TRBJ1-2,-,TRBV4-1,-
TGCGCCAGCAGCTTGCCCCCGGGACTAGCGCTATCGAACACCGGGGAGCTGTTTTTT,CASSLPPGLALSNTGELFF,TRBJ2-2,-,TRBV5-1,TRBD2
TGTGCCAGCAGCTTGGTTAATGTATGGGGCAGGGGTGGCACTGAAGCTTTCTTT,CASSLVNVWGRGGTEAFF,TRBJ1-1,many,TRBV11-1,-
TGCGCCAGCAGAGAGGGACCCAAAAACATTCAGTACTTC,CASREGPKNIQYF,TRBJ2-4,few,TRBV10-2,-
TGCAGCGTTCACTACCCCGGGACACCCGCCTACGAGCAGTACTTC,CSVHYPGTPAYEQYF,TRBJ2-7,few,TRBV29-1,-
TGTGCCACCAGCAGAGATATGGGGGGTGAGCAGTTCTTC,CATSRDMGGEQFF,TRBJ2-1,few,TRBV15,-
TGTGCCAGCAGTGAAATCGGGATGGAACAGCCCCAGCATTTT,CASSEIGMEQPQHF,TRBJ1-5,few,TRBV6-1,-
TGCAGTGCTACTCCTCTTCTAGGACCGGCAGATACGCAGTATTTT,CSATPLLGPADTQYF,TRBJ2-3,few,TRBV20-1,-
TGTGCCAGCTCACCTCGGGGACTAGCGGGAGGGTTCTCCTACGAGCAGTACTTC,CASSPRGLAGGFSYEQYF,TRBJ2-7,-,TRBV18,TRBD2
TGTGCCAGCAGCCGGGCCGGGACAGGTGCTCGAACTTTCTTT,CASSRAGTGARTFF,TRBJ1-1,few,TRBV3-1,TRBD1
TGTGCCAGCAGCAAAGCGGCAGGGGCTAATCAGCCCCAGCATTTT,CASSKAAGANQPQHF,TRBJ1-5,-,TRBV21-1,-
TGTGCCAGCAGTTTAACCGGCCAAAACGCCGAGCAGTACTTC,CASSLTGQNAEQYF,TRBJ2-7,few,TRBV28,-
TGTGCCATCAGTGGGAACTCCAATGAGCAGTTCTTC,CAISGNSNEQFF,TRBJ2-1,few,TRBV10-3,-
TGCAGTGCTAGCCGGGGGATCGTATTCCCCGCTTTCTTT,CSASRGIVFPAFF,TRBJ1-1,-,TRBV20-1,-
TGCAGTGCTAGGAAGAGGGCAGGGCCTCCCTACGAGCAGTACTTC,CSARKRAGPPYEQYF,TRBJ2-7,-,TRBV20-1,-
TGTGCCAGCTCTCAGGGGATCGAGACCCAGTACTTC,CASSQGIETQYF,TRBJ2-5,few,TRBV6-6,-
TGTGCCAGCTCACCTGGGACAGTCGGGGAAGCTTTCTTT,CASSPGTVGEAFF,TRBJ1-1,-,TRBV18,TRBD1
TGTGCCAGCAGTTTCGGTGGCGAAAACACCATATATTTT,CASSFGGENTIYF,TRBJ1-3,-,TRBV12-3/TRBV12-4,-
TGTGCCAGCAGTTTTTCCGCGCGTGACATCCACTACGAGCAGTACTTC,CASSFSARDIHYEQYF,TRBJ2-7,-,TRBV12-3/TRBV12-4,-
TGCGCCAGCACTACCACCGGGACAGGGGTTAGTGATTCACCCCTCCACTTT,CASTTTGTGVSDSPLHF,TRBJ1-6,few,TRBV5-1,TRBD1
TGTGCCAGCAGTTCCCTGCTCAAGGGCTACACCTTC,CASSSLLKGYTF,TRBJ1-2,-,TRBV28,-
TGTGCCAGCCTCGGGACTAGCGGGAGGGCCTTGGTACCCGGGGAGCTGTTTTTT,CASLGTSGRALVPGELFF,TRBJ2-2,-,TRBV6-2/TRBV6-3,TRBD2
TGCGCCAGCAGCTTGGGAACGGGGCAGACAGATACGCAGTATTTT,CASSLGTGQTDTQYF,TRBJ2-3,many,TRBV5-1,-
TGTGCCAGCAGCTTTGCCGGGACAACTAGCACAGATACGCAGTATTTT,CASSFAGTTSTDTQYF,TRBJ2-3,many,TRBV7-2,-
TGTGCCAGCACCGCAGGGGGTGAAGAGACCCAGTACTTC,CASTAGGEETQYF,TRBJ2-5,-,TRBV7-8,TRBD1
TGTGCCAGCACCAATAGCGGGGGCACAGATACGCAGTATTTT,CASTNSGGTDTQYF,TRBJ2-3,-,TRBV28,TRBD2
TGTGCCAGCAGTTGGGGCCCCGGGACAGGGGGCGAGCAGTACTTC,CASSWGPGTGGEQYF,TRBJ2-7,-,TRBV12-3/TRBV12-4,TRBD1
TGCAGTGCTAGAGATCTCGTGGGGGCGCAGCCCCAGCATTTT,CSARDLVGAQPQHF,TRBJ1-5,few,TRBV20-1,-
TGCGCCAGCAGCCAAGGGACAGGGGCCGGGGCCAACGTCCTGACTTTC,CASSQGTGAGANVLTF,TRBJ2-6,-,TRBV4-1,TRBD1
TGTGCCAGCAGCCGGCGGGAGTCAGGCGGGGATACGCAGTATTTT,CASSRRESGGDTQYF,TRBJ2-3,-,TRBV3-1,TRBD2
TGTGCCAGCAGCTTAACAGGGCGGGAGGACACAGATACGCAGTATTTT,CASSLTGREDTDTQYF,TRBJ2-3,-,TRBV7-3,TRBD2
TGTGCCAGCAGCTCCGGGGCGTCCGGAAACACCATATATTTT,CASSSGASGNTIYF,TRBJ1-3,-,TRBV7-1,-
TGTGCCAGCAGCTTAATCAGTTACGAGCAGTACTTC,CASSLISYEQYF,TRBJ2-7,many,TRBV7-9,-
TGTGCCACCAGTGCGTTCCTCACCGGGGAGCTGTTTTTT,CATSAFLTGELFF,TRBJ2-2,-,TRBV24-1,-
TGTGCCAGCAGCGTAGCTACGGCGGCGGGGGAGCAGTTCTTC,CASSVATAAGEQFF,TRBJ2-1,few,TRBV9,-
TGCAGTGCTAGTACGCCATACGAGCAGTACTTC,CSASTPYEQYF,TRBJ2-7,few,TRBV20-1,-
TGTGCCAGCAACGTCCCGGGACAGGGGAACACTGAAGCTTTCTTT,CASNVPGQGNTEAFF,TRBJ1-1,-,TRBV12-3/TRBV12-4,TRBD1
TGTGCCAGCAGCAAAGGGCCTGGCAGGGGAGAGGGACAAGAGACCCAGTACTTC,CASSKGPGRGEGQETQYF,TRBJ2-5,-,TRBV21-1,-
TGCAGTGGAGACAGGGGGCCGGGGTACGAGCAGTACTTC,CSGDRGPGYEQYF,TRBJ2-7,-,TRBV20-1,TRBD1
TGTGCCAGCAGCTTAACCGGGGCGGGCGGGGATCTGTTTTTT,CASSLTGAGGDLFF,TRBJ2-2,-,TRBV7-3,-
TGTGCCTGGAGTCACTTTCGAGGGGTGAACACTGAAGCTTTCTTT,CAWSHFRGVNTEAFF,TRBJ1-1,-,TRBV30,-